These 14 T cell receptor beta chains share one sample of origin, sequenced in a study of human T cells and chemical hapten exposure. Stated time point: pre-sensitization, week 0. The treatment was: therapeutic diphenylcyclopropenone sensitization with weekly scalp DPC. TCRdb passed the RACE reads through MiXCR, listing each CDR3 protein once. The sample shows some 360,000 distinct CDR3 sequences, 5.1% of them seen only once. Sequenced here: whole blood, sampled in connection with sensitization to the hapten diphenylcyclopropenone (DPC). These receptors all come from a woman between 45 and 60 years old with alopecia areata. Some clones in this sample may be carry-over from other donors' samples.

This clonotype showed up just a few times. This sequence joins TRBV10-3 and TRBJ2-1, with unresolved D. The germline V gene encodes CDR1 ENHRY and CDR2 SYGVKD. Deletions cut 0 bases from V and 5 bases from J, with 5 bases between. This CDR3 is 13 amino acids long. CDR3 in amino acids: CAISESLNNEQFF. The CDR3 coding sequence is TGTGCCATCAGTGAGTCGCTGAACAATGAGCAGTTCTTC.

The CDR3 nucleotides read TGCAGTGCTAGAGACGGCAGTATCGAGGGCTACACCTTC. Translated: CSARDGSIEGYTF. The rearrangement links TRBV20-1 to TRBJ1-2; D gene unclear. The CDR3 is 13 residues long. The germline V gene has CDR1 DFQATT and CDR2 SNEGSKA (reference sequence). The V end was cut by 0 bases, the J end by 8 bases, with 13 bases between.

In this sample, this clonotype turned up a few times. The gene calls are TRBV9 and TRBJ1-2; D is ambiguous. The V gene lost 6 bases and the J gene lost 4 bases, with 10 bases spanning the gap. CDR3 length: 12 residues. Germline V gene lookup returns CDR1 SGDLS and CDR2 YYNGEE. The CDR3 nucleotides read TGTGCCAGCAACGGACCATCCTATGGCTACACCTTC. Translated, it gives CASNGPSYGYTF.

At least ten counts were recorded for this clonotype. The V and J genes are TRBV6-9 and TRBJ1-5; 11 bases agree with TRBD1. Germline-derived CDR1 and CDR2 are MNHGY and SVAAGI. This CDR3 spans 21 amino acids. After removal of 7 bases from V and 2 bases from J, the junction contained 22 bases not matched to a gene. CDR3 DNA: TGTGCCAGCACTACTTCCAGGACAGGGGGCGAGGATAGTTTTGGCAATCAGCCCCAGCATTTT. It codes for CASTTSRTGGEDSFGNQPQHF.

DNA of the CDR3: TGTGCCAGCAGCCGGACAGGCTTCTATGGCTACACCTTC. Amino acids: CASSRTGFYGYTF. The chain couples TRBV7-2 to TRBJ1-2; TRBD1 matches 7 bases. This CDR3 spans 13 amino acids. V shed 5 bases and J 4 bases; nucleotides not matched to a gene: 4. CDR1 is SGHTA and CDR2 is FQGNSA in the germline V gene.

Notes on this clonotype: A much bigger clone sits one base away, suggesting this may be a read error. The chain is built from TRBV29-1 and TRBJ2-1, with D possibly being TRBD2 (6 bases). Trimming took off 7 bases at V and 8 bases at J, with 9 bases between the two ends. The CDR3 is 10 residues long. The germline CDR1 and CDR2 sequences are SQVTM and ANQGSEA. CDR3: CSGRGYEQFF. The CDR3, as DNA: TGCAGCGGACGGGGGTATGAGCAGTTCTTC.

In this sample, this clonotype turned up many times. J is TRBJ1-5 and V is TRBV28; D is uncertain. Germline CDR1 reads MDHEN; CDR2 reads SYDVKM. The V end lost 4 bases, the J end lost 0 bases, and 13 bases lay between the germline ends. The CDR3 sequence is 16 residues long. As DNA, the CDR3 is TGTGCCAGCAGTTCTCGAAGTGATAATAGCAATCAGCCCCAGCATTTT. Protein product: CASSSRSDNSNQPQHF. Full variable domain (rest looked up from reference TRBV28 and TRBJ1-5): DVKVTQSSRYLVKRTGEKVFLECVQDMDHENMFWYRQDPGLGLRLIYFSYDVKMKEKGDIPEGYSVSREKKERFSLILESASTNQTSMYLCASSSRSDNSNQPQHFGDGTRLSIL.

This clonotype showed up many times. The chain carries TRBV6-1 and TRBJ2-5; D is possibly TRBD2 (6 bases). CDR1 is MNHNS, CDR2 SASEGT, per germline. The CDR3 length is 15 residues. The V end was cut by 1 base, the J end by 5 bases, with 14 bases between. CDR3 residues: CASSEGRGRLETQYF. The CDR3 DNA follows: TGTGCCAGCAGTGAAGGGAGGGGACGGTTGGAGACCCAGTACTTC.

V and J are TRBV7-9 and TRBJ2-7, with D unresolved. Germline CDR1 reads SEHNR; CDR2 reads FQNEAQ (reference sequence). This CDR3 is built from 13 residues. V lost 4 bases, J lost 1 base, and 8 bases lay in between. CDR3 DNA: TGTGCCAGCAGCTCGGCTGATTCCTACGAGCAGTACTTC. Its translation: CASSSADSYEQYF.

V gene TRBV5-1 combines with J gene TRBJ2-7; D gene unclear. Germline V gene data show CDR1 as SGHRS and CDR2 as YFSETQ. The CDR3 covers 15 residues. V gave up 4 bases and J gave up 0 bases, with 14 bases separating them. This CDR3 reads CASSLDAGRSYEQYF. The CDR3 bases are TGCGCCAGCAGCCTTGACGCCGGTCGCTCCTACGAGCAGTACTTC.

This clonotype was recorded many times. J is TRBJ1-1 and V is TRBV6-2 or TRBV6-3, with 7 bases fitting TRBD1. CDR3 length: 14 residues. Germline CDR1 reads MNHEY; CDR2 reads SVGEGT. The J segment lost 1 base and the V segment lost 6 bases, leaving 5 bases of the junction unmatched. The CDR3 nucleotides read TGTGCCAGCAGCCCACAGGGGCCGAACACTGAAGCTTTCTTT. Encoded protein: CASSPQGPNTEAFF.

Ten or more counts support this clonotype. This sequence joins TRBV20-1 and TRBJ2-3; 8 positions agree with TRBD2. The CDR3 runs to 13 residues. V was clipped by 1 base and J by 3 bases; unmatched bases: 0. Germline CDR1 reads DFQATT; CDR2 reads SNEGSKA (reference sequence). In DNA, the CDR3 is TGCAGTGCTAGAGCGGGGGGGACAGATACGCAGTATTTT. This gives the protein CSARAGGTDTQYF.

This clonotype showed up just a few times. The chain joins TRBV12-3 or TRBV12-4 to TRBJ1-1; 7 bases align to TRBD1. Losses at the gene ends were 3 bases for V and 10 bases for J; bases not matched to a gene: 8. The CDR3 has 13 residues. CDR3 protein: CASSFWDSTLAFF. Written as DNA, the CDR3 is TGTGCCAGCAGTTTTTGGGACAGCACTTTAGCTTTCTTT.

The chain uses TRBV28 and TRBJ1-1; D gene ambiguous. CDR1 and CDR2 (germline): MDHEN, SYDVKM. Trimming stripped 0 bases from V and 6 bases from J, with 8 bases between. The CDR3 runs to 13 residues. The CDR3 DNA reads as TGTGCCAGCAGTTTATGGTCGGGCGCTGAAGCTTTCTTT. Protein sequence: CASSLWSGAEAFF. The variable domain in full, completed from reference TRBV28 and TRBJ1-1, reads DVKVTQSSRYLVKRTGEKVFLECVQDMDHENMFWYRQDPGLGLRLIYFSYDVKMKEKGDIPEGYSVSREKKERFSLILESASTNQTSMYLCASSLWSGAEAFFGQGTRLTVV.